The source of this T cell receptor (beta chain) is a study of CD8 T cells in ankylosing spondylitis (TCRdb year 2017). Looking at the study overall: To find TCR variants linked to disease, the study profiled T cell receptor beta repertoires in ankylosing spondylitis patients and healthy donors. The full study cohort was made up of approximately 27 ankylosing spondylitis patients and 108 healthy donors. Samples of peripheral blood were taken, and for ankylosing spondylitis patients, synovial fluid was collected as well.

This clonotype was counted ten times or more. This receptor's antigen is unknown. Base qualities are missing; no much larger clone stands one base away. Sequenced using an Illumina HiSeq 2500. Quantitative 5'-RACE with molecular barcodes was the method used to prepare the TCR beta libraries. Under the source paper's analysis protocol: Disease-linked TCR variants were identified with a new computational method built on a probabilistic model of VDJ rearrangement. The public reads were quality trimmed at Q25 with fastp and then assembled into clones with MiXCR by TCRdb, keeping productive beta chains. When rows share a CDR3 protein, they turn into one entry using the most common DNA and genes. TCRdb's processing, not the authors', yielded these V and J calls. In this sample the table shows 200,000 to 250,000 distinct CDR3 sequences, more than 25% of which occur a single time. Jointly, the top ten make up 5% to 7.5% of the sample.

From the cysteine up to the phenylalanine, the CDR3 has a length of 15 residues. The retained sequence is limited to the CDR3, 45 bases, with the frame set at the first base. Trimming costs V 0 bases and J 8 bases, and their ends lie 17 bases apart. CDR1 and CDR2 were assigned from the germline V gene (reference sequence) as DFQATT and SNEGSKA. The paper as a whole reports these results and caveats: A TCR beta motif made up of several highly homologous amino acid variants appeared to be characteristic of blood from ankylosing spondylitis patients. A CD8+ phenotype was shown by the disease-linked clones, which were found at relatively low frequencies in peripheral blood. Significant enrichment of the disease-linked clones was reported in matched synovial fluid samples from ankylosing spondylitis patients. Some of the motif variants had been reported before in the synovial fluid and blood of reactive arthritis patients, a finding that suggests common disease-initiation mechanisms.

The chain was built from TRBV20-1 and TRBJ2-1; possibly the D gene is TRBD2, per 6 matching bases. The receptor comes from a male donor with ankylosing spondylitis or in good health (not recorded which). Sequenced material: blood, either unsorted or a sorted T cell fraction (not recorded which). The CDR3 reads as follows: CSARDTVVSGDEQFF. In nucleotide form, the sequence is TGCAGTGCTAGAGATACGGTGGTTAGCGGTGATGAGCAGTTCTTC.